This TCR beta chain was identified in a study of blood T cell repertoires in COVID-19. Background on the study: Sample material is recorded as cDNA or gDNA derived from T cells, B-cell-depleted T cells, or PBMCs.

Germline CDR1 reads KGHSH; CDR2 reads LQKENI. The V end was cut by 3 bases, the J end by 6 bases, with 20 bases between. CDR3 size: 16 residues. Clones were read by immunoSEQ multiplex PCR, and TCRdb kept only the in-frame ones, dropping some. The table records approximately 310,000 clones, approximately 87% of them present only once. V gene TRBV18 combines with J gene TRBJ1-2, with D unclear. Sequencing was performed on peripheral blood. This TCR was sampled from a woman aged 45 to 65 who had recovered from COVID-19. The CDR3 reads CASSPRIEGWGDGYTF. The CDR3 bases are TGTGCCAGCTCACCTCGTATCGAAGGGTGGGGAGATGGCTACACCTTC.